This is a list of T cell receptor beta chains from one sample in a study of T cells in Graves' hyperthyroidism and ophthalmopathy. TCRdb used MiXCR to reprocess the multiplex PCR reads, holding one entry per CDR3 protein. Found here are 370,000 or so distinct CDR3 sequences, 13% of them singletons; the top ten hold around 20%. The sequencing input was blood. The origin of the receptors is a man aged 25 to 40 with Graves' hyperthyroidism that later progressed to Graves' ophthalmopathy. Both conserved end residues are part of each CDR3. The D gene is left open where the match is weak. Not all rows give a size; the values are once, few, many and, for expanded clones, a class.

J	V	length	size	D	DNA	CDR3
TRBJ1-2	TRBV28	14	few	.	TGTGCCAGCCTATCGGGGGCCTTGGTAGATGGCTACACCTTC	CASLSGALVDGYTF
TRBJ1-5	TRBV27	14	few	.	TGTGCCAGCAGTCCCAAGGGGGGCGGACAGCCCCAGCATTTT	CASSPKGGGQPQHF
TRBJ2-5	TRBV5-4	18	.	TRBD1	TGTGCCAGCAGCTCGACCGGGACAGGGGGCTATCGACAAGAGACCCAGTACTTC	CASSSTGTGGYRQETQYF
TRBJ2-7	TRBV2	15	many	TRBD2	TGTGCCAGCATTATACTAGGGAGGGAAGTGGACGAGCAGTACTTC	CASIILGREVDEQYF
TRBJ1-5	TRBV6-1	13	many	.	TGTGCCAGCAGCGCTCAGGGCCATCAGCCCCAGCATTTT	CASSAQGHQPQHF
TRBJ2-1	TRBV12-5	15	few	.	TGTGCTAGTGGCCGCCCCTCAGGGTCGGGGAATGAGCAGTTCTTC	CASGRPSGSGNEQFF
TRBJ1-6	TRBV19	14	few	TRBD1	TGTGCCAGTAGTCGGGACAGCATATATTCACCCCTCCACTTT	CASSRDSIYSPLHF
TRBJ1-5	TRBV2	14	many	TRBD1	TGTGCCAGCAGGGCGGGACAGGGTGGCCAGCCCCAGCATTTT	CASRAGQGGQPQHF
TRBJ1-3	TRBV13	15	few	.	TGTGCCAGCAGTTTCCGACGATTCTCTGGAAACACCATATATTTT	CASSFRRFSGNTIYF
TRBJ1-2	TRBV18	13	few	.	TGTGCCAGCTCACCATCCGGGCCGCCGGGCTACACCTTC	CASSPSGPPGYTF
TRBJ1-5	TRBV15	16	many	.	TGTGCCACCAGGGCAACAGGCACTTATAGCAATCAGCCCCAGCATTTT	CATRATGTYSNQPQHF
TRBJ2-1	TRBV7-9	14	many	.	TGTGCCAGCAGCGTGGTTAATCGTCCCAATGAGCAGTTCTTC	CASSVVNRPNEQFF
TRBJ2-3	TRBV5-5	16	many	.	TGTGCCAGCAGCTTGGGCGGCGGCCTCGGTGCAGATACGCAGTATTTT	CASSLGGGLGADTQYF
TRBJ2-1	TRBV12-3/TRBV12-4	16	many	TRBD1	TGTGCCAGCAGTTTAGTCAGGGGGCATAAGCACAATGAGCAGTTCTTC	CASSLVRGHKHNEQFF
TRBJ2-3	TRBV24-1	13	few	.	TGTGCCACCAGTGATCCACCTGCGGATACGCAGTATTTT	CATSDPPADTQYF
TRBJ2-7	TRBV29-1	12	.	TRBD1	TGCAGCGCCGGACAGGGAGGCTACGAGCAGTACTTC	CSAGQGGYEQYF
TRBJ2-1	TRBV9	15	many	.	TGTGCCAGCAGCGTAGGGGCTAGCCGGGGCAATGAGCAGTTCTTC	CASSVGASRGNEQFF
TRBJ1-5	TRBV28	16	many	.	TGTGCCAGCAGTTTACTTTGGCAGGGAGGGGATCAGCCCCAGCATTTT	CASSLLWQGGDQPQHF
TRBJ1-6	TRBV27	14	few	.	TGTGCCAGCAGCGGACAGTATCCGGGTTCACCCCTCCACTTT	CASSGQYPGSPLHF
TRBJ2-1	TRBV7-8	13	.	.	TGTGCCAGCACCAAAACGCAGTACAATGAGCAGTTCTTC	CASTKTQYNEQFF
TRBJ1-1	TRBV11-2	14	many	.	TGTGCCAGCATTCAGACATTCCCCGATCCTGAAGCTTTCTTT	CASIQTFPDPEAFF
TRBJ1-4	TRBV2	14	many	.	TGTGCCAGCACCGAACAGGGAACTAATGAAAAACTGTTTTTT	CASTEQGTNEKLFF
TRBJ1-4	TRBV12-3/TRBV12-4	11	once	.	TGTGCCAGCAGTTTAGGTGGGAAACTGTTTTTT	CASSLGGKLFF
TRBJ2-7	TRBV6-1	14	few	TRBD1	TGTGCCAGCAGTTACGGGACAGGGCTTTACGAGCAGTACTTC	CASSYGTGLYEQYF
TRBJ1-2	TRBV5-1	15	few	TRBD1	TGCGCCAGCAGCAAAGGGACAGCAACTAACTATGGCTACACCTTC	CASSKGTATNYGYTF
TRBJ2-1	TRBV6-1	16	many	TRBD2	TGTGCCAGCAGTGAATGGAGCGGGGGGGCCGCGGATGAGCAGTTCTTC	CASSEWSGGAADEQFF
TRBJ1-1	TRBV11-2	14	few	.	TGTGCCAGCAGCCCGACACGGGGGGGGACCGAAGCTTTCTTT	CASSPTRGGTEAFF
TRBJ2-7	TRBV27	14	many	.	TGTGCCAGCAGTTTCCGGGGAAATGGCTTCGAGCAGTACTTC	CASSFRGNGFEQYF
TRBJ1-1	TRBV7-9	14	many	TRBD1	TGTGCCAGCAGCTTGAACAGGGGGATCACTGAAGCTTTCTTT	CASSLNRGITEAFF
TRBJ1-5	TRBV7-9	14	.	.	.	CATTFGPGNQPQHF
TRBJ2-5	TRBV2	12	many	.	TGTGCCAGCAGCATCGTCCAGGAGACCCAGTACTTC	CASSIVQETQYF
TRBJ2-5	TRBV4-1	16	.	.	TGCGCCAGCAGCCAATATTCGGAGGGGGCGTCAGAGACCCAGTACTTC	CASSQYSEGASETQYF
TRBJ2-7	TRBV20-1	13	.	TRBD2	TGCAGTGGGGTGCGGGGGGGCTCCTACGAGCAGTACTTC	CSGVRGGSYEQYF
TRBJ1-5	TRBV30	13	few	.	TGTGCCTGGAGTAACAGAGACAATCAGCCCCAGCATTTT	CAWSNRDNQPQHF
TRBJ2-1	TRBV6-2/TRBV6-3	19	many	TRBD1	TGTGCCAGCAGTTACGTAACGCCCGCAGGGGGCCGGCACTACAATGAGCAGTTCTTC	CASSYVTPAGGRHYNEQFF
TRBJ1-5	TRBV7-3	18	.	.	TGTGCCAGCAGTTCCGAACAGGTCCTCGAGGATAGCAATCAGCCCCAGCATTTT	CASSSEQVLEDSNQPQHF
TRBJ1-1	TRBV7-2	15	many	.	TGTGCCAGCAGCTTAGCGGGCGGTCCTAAGAAGGTGGCTTTCTTT	CASSLAGGPKKVAFF
TRBJ1-1	TRBV7-6	15	few	.	TGTGCCAGCAGTTCTAAAAGGGCCCCGAACACTGAAGCTTTCTTT	CASSSKRAPNTEAFF